This T cell receptor (beta chain) stems from a study of blood T cell repertoires in COVID-19. On the study more broadly: From the United States, Italy and Spain came samples of acute and convalescent COVID-19.

In the original processing: Amplification of reference gene primers was used by the study to estimate nucleated cell counts. Libraries were prepared by immunoSEQ multiplex PCR; TCRdb keeps only in-frame clonotypes and omits some of them. V, J and clone size reflect that table, while D and trimming were determined from the DNA. The sample carries about 440,000 clones, around 89% recorded once. This CDR3 contains 13 residues. CDR1 and CDR2 (germline): MNHNY, SVGAGI (reference sequence). Trimming removed 2 bases from V and 6 bases from J, with 11 bases in between. The chain links TRBV6-6 to TRBJ2-7; D might be TRBD1 (6 bases). This sequence was found in a woman aged 25 to 39 with acute or convalescent COVID-19. Sequencing was performed on peripheral blood. As DNA, the CDR3 is TGTGCCAGCAGTTACAACAGGGCCTCCGAGCAGTACTTC. This gives the protein CASSYNRASEQYF.